Listed below are T cell receptor beta chains from one sample, sequenced in a study of PD-L1 blockade in urothelial cancer. The protocol was immunoSEQ multiplex PCR, while the TCRdb copy is restricted to in-frame clones and leaves out a portion. Of about 49,000 clones listed, approximately 85% were seen once; the top ten hold more than 9%. The starting material was PBMCs, obtained around atezolizumab (anti-PD-L1) treatment. Receptors originate from a man aged 65-85 years with urothelial cancer. Both conserved end residues are part of each CDR3. The D gene is left open where the match is weak. Only part of the rows carry a size: once, few, many, or a class if the clone is expanded.

v_gene	abundance	d_gene	j_gene	CDR3aa	CDR3nt
TRBV15	NA	NA	TRBJ2-7	CATSRDLAAYEQYF	TGTGCCACCAGCAGAGATTTAGCGGCCTACGAGCAGTACTTC
TRBV10-1	NA	TRBD1	TRBJ2-2	CASRGTGGTGELFF	TGCGCCAGCAGGGGGACAGGGGGCACCGGGGAGCTGTTTTTT
TRBV5-6	NA	NA	TRBJ2-2	CASSSVTGELFF	TGTGCCAGCAGCTCGGTAACCGGGGAGCTGTTTTTT
TRBV6-1	NA	NA	TRBJ1-4	CASSAGQLATNEKLFF	TGTGCCAGCAGTGCCGGACAGTTAGCAACTAATGAAAAACTGTTTTTT
TRBV19	NA	NA	TRBJ2-7	CASSKGLAYEQYF	TGTGCCAGTAGCAAAGGACTGGCCTACGAGCAGTACTTC
TRBV5-6	NA	TRBD1	TRBJ1-5	CASSPIPGQGDQPQHF	TGTGCCAGCAGCCCAATACCGGGACAGGGTGATCAGCCCCAGCATTTT
TRBV7-8	once	NA	TRBJ1-2	CASSLGGLGGGGYTF	TGTGCCAGCAGCTTAGGAGGACTCGGGGGGGGAGGCTACACCTTC
TRBV5-1	once	NA	TRBJ1-4	CASSSSSGLNEKLFF	TGCGCCAGCAGCTCGTCATCAGGGTTAAATGAAAAACTGTTTTTT
TRBV7-9	NA	TRBD1	TRBJ2-7	CASSLGLGQGKHEQYF	TGTGCCAGCAGCTTAGGTCTCGGACAGGGGAAACACGAGCAGTACTTC
TRBV9	NA	TRBD2	TRBJ2-5	CASSVRAGGQETQYF	TGTGCCAGCAGCGTTAGGGCGGGAGGACAAGAGACCCAGTACTTC
TRBV28	medium-sized	NA	TRBJ2-1	CASSRTAYNEQFF	TGTGCCAGCAGTCGGACTGCGTACAATGAGCAGTTCTTC